The clone carrying this T cell receptor beta chain came up many times. Its specificity is unknown. As to time point: newly diagnosed GD, antithyroid drugs for less than 3 months. Researchers made the TCR library from RNA that was extracted from PBMCs. This sample was taken from a study of regulatory T cells in long-lasting Graves disease. General observations from the study: Among the persistent patients, 2,741 public clonotypes were shared, more than the 750 to 1,000 shared among new patients.

Construction of the TCR beta libraries employed iRepertoire HTBI primers in conjunction with Arm-PCR of CDR3 regions. In TCRdb, the multiplex PCR reads were re-called with MiXCR into one record per CDR3 protein. The table has hundreds of thousands of distinct CDR3 sequences, roughly a sixth seen once. The CDR3 is made up of 15 amino acids. The V and J ends lost 5 bases and 6 bases, in that order; junction bases with no gene match: 8. Germline values: CDR1 SGHNT, CDR2 YENEEA. These same data were also listed under a study on T cells in Graves' hyperthyroidism and ophthalmopathy. From that paper: Hyperthyroidism in the patients, aged 18 to 65, was newly diagnosed and under 2 months in duration. Researchers ran a first-round RT-PCR on the TCR CDR3 using the HTBI primer set.

This clonotype originated in a middle-aged woman with Graves disease. J is TRBJ2-1 and V is TRBV11-3; 9 nucleotides match TRBD1. The sample here was peripheral blood mononuclear cells (PBMCs), taken at new diagnosis, from a patient treated with antithyroid drugs. CDR3 region: CASSQAGTGRNEQFF. CDR3 DNA sequence: TGTGCCAGCAGCCAAGCCGGGACAGGGCGCAATGAGCAGTTCTTC.